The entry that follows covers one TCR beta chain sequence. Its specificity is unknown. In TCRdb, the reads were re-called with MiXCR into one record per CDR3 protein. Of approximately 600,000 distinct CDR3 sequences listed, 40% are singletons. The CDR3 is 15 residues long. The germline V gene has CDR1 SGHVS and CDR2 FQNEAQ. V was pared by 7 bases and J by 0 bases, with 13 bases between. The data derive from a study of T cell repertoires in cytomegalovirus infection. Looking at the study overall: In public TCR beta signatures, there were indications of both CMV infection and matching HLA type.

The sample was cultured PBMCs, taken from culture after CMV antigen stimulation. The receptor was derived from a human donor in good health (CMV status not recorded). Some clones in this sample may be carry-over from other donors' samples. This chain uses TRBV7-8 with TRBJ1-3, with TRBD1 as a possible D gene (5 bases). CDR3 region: CASTPDTFSGNTIYF. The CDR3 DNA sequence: TGTGCCAGCACCCCGGACACCTTCTCTGGAAACACCATATATTTT.